The sequence of this TCR beta chain was determined in a study of OX40 agonist ivuxolimab in advanced cancers. The overall study: Partial responses were achieved by three patients: one hepatocellular carcinoma, two cutaneous melanoma.

Trimming took off 4 bases at V and 4 bases at J, with 11 bases between the two ends. Per the germline V gene, CDR1 is LNHDA and CDR2 is SQIVND (reference sequence). The CDR3 runs to 13 residues. Only in-frame clones appear in the TCRdb table, and some are missing; sequencing was by immunoSEQ multiplex PCR. The sample holds about 71,000 clones, approximately 90% seen once. This specimen consisted of CD4+ or CD8+ T cells sorted from blood, obtained in a trial of the OX40 agonist ivuxolimab. The chain carries TRBV19 and TRBJ2-7; TRBD1 is a possible D gene (6 bases). The TCR originated in an adult with an advanced solid tumor such as melanoma, head and neck, liver or kidney cancer. The CDR3 DNA follows: TGTGCCAGTAGTAGGGGACACCTATACGAGCAGTACTTC. Protein sequence: CASSRGHLYEQYF.